The 3 T cell receptor beta chains below all came from one sample that was sequenced in a study of shared clonotypes between healthy human individuals. The data were produced by immunoSEQ multiplex PCR, yet TCRdb's version contains in-frame clones alone and is incomplete. The sample carries about 380,000 clones, 96% recorded once. Sequences were obtained from memory CD8+ T cells sorted from blood. Regarding subset: CD45RO+ cells pooled with CCR7-negative TemRA cells. The receptors here all came from a man aged 30 to 45 in good health.

V and J are TRBV27 and TRBJ1-2; no clear D. Trimming shortened V by 1 base and J by 7 bases, and 19 bases separated the two germline ends. The CDR3 runs to 16 residues. CDR1 is MNHEY and CDR2 is SMNVEV in the germline V gene (reference sequence). CDR3 nucleotides: TGTGCCAGCAGTTTATATGGACCGGACCTCAGCCTTGGCTACACCTTC. It encodes CASSLYGPDLSLGYTF.

As for this clone: The sample has other DNA sequences that encode this CDR3 too. The chain links TRBV27 to TRBJ2-7; D may be TRBD1 (5 bases). Trimming took 3 bases from V and 2 from J, leaving 8 bases between them. Germline loops: CDR1 MNHEY, CDR2 SMNVEV (reference sequence). The length of the CDR3 is 13 residues. The DNA for the CDR3 is TGTGCCAGCAGTTTGGGGCAGACCTACGAGCAGTACTTC. Translation gives CASSLGQTYEQYF.

The chain combines TRBV9 with TRBJ2-1; 8 bases fit TRBD2. CDR3 length: 18 amino acids. CDR1 is SGDLS and CDR2 is YYNGEE in the germline V gene. V was clipped by 0 bases and J by 2 bases; unmatched bases: 10. The CDR3 bases are TGTGCCAGCAGCGTAGAGGTTAGCGGGACCTCGGCCTACAATGAGCAGTTCTTC. Translating gives CASSVEVSGTSAYNEQFF. Full variable domain (outside the CDR3, taken from reference TRBV9 and TRBJ2-1): DSGVTQTPKHLITATGQRVTLRCSPRSGDLSVYWYQQSLDQGLQFLIQYYNGEERAKGNILERFSAQQFPDLHSELNLSSLELGDSALYFCASSVEVSGTSAYNEQFFGPGTRLTVL.